This TCR beta chain is from a study of PD-1 blockade in classical Hodgkin lymphoma. Profiling relied on immunoSEQ multiplex PCR, and the TCRdb table lists in-frame clones only, not all of them. The sample has tens of thousands of clones, more than 75% seen once; the top ten hold about a fifth. Time point: cycle 4 day 1 (C4D1), after 6 weeks of nivolumab. Relapse after autologous stem cell transplantation occurred in every patient, and brentuximab vedotin exposure varied. With 2 bases removed from V and 3 bases from J, the gap between germline ends came to 7 bases. The CDR3 has 13 residues. In germline, CDR1 is SGHRS, CDR2 YFSETQ.

The sequence derives from a human donor with classical Hodgkin lymphoma. V gene TRBV5-1 combines with J gene TRBJ2-3; D is unresolved. Source: peripheral blood mononuclear cells (PBMCs), taken before the fourth cycle of nivolumab. The CDR3: CASSFTVTDTQYF. DNA of the CDR3: TGCGCCAGCAGCTTCACGGTAACAGATACGCAGTATTTT.